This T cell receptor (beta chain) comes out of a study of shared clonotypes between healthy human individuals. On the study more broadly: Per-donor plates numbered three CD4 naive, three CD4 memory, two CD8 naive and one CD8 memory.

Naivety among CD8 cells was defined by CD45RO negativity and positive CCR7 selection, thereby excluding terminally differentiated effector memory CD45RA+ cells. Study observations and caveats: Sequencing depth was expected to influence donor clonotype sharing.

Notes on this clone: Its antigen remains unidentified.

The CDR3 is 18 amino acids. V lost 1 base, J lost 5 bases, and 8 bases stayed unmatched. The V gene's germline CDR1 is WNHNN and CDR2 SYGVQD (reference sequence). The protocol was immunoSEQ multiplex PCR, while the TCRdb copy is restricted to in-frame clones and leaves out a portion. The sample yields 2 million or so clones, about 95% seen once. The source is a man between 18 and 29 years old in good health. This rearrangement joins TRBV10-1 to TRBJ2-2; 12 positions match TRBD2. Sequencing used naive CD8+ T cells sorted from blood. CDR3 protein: CASSEFLTSGSPTGELFF. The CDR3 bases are TGCGCCAGCAGTGAGTTCCTGACTAGCGGGAGTCCTACCGGGGAGCTGTTTTTT.